The subject of this entry is one TCR beta chain. The target antigen is unknown. The repertoire was sequenced with immunoSEQ multiplex PCR; TCRdb's copy has only in-frame clones and lacks some. Of over 35,000 clones detected, approximately 90% appear once; the ten largest clones hold over 0.55%. The entry originates in a study of OX40 agonist ivuxolimab in advanced cancers. On the study more broadly: The study treated patients with ivuxolimab, an agonistic anti-OX40 (CD134) antibody. The diagnoses of dose-escalation patients were hepatocellular carcinoma, melanoma, renal cell or head and neck cancer. The study, taken as a whole, reports: There was clonal expansion of CD4+ and CD8+ blood T cells by week 6 at 0.1 to 3.0 mg/kg.

The V gene lost 0 bases and the J gene lost 1 base, with 9 bases spanning the gap. Germline V gene sequence: CDR1 SGHRS, CDR2 YFSETQ. The length of the CDR3 is 15 residues. This rearrangement joins TRBV5-1 to TRBJ2-3; D is possibly TRBD1 or TRBD2 (6 bases each). Sequencing used CD4+ or CD8+ T cells sorted from blood, obtained in a trial of the OX40 agonist ivuxolimab. The clonotype originates from an adult with an advanced solid tumor such as melanoma, head and neck, liver or kidney cancer. CDR3 in amino acids: CASSLVGGGTDTQYF. CDR3 nucleotides: TGCGCCAGCAGCTTGGTGGGGGGCGGCACAGATACGCAGTATTTT.